A single sample gave rise to the 16 T cell receptor beta chains below, sequenced in a study of T cell changes during pregnancy in multiple sclerosis. Sequencing used immunoSEQ multiplex PCR; TCRdb keeps in-frame clones, though not all of them. In the table there are 50,000 to 60,000 clones, 90% of which are singletons. The sequencing used peripheral blood, collected in the first trimester of pregnancy. The source is a female donor in good health, enrolled as a control in a pregnancy study.

J is TRBJ2-1 and V is TRBV6-1, with 13 bases lining up with TRBD2. Losses at the gene ends were 3 bases for V and 3 bases for J; bases not matched to a gene: 5. The CDR3 runs 17 residues. The V gene's germline CDR1 is MNHNS and CDR2 SASEGT. The CDR3 is CASSDDGTSGVYNEQFF. In DNA form, the CDR3 reads TGTGCCAGCAGTGATGACGGGACTAGCGGGGTCTACAATGAGCAGTTCTTC.

This clone turned up a few times. V is TRBV4-1 and J is TRBJ1-1, with D uncertain. The CDR3 runs 13 residues. Trimming left V 1 base short and J 4 bases short, with 7 bases between. Germline CDR1 reads MGHRA; CDR2 reads YSYEKL. DNA of the CDR3: TGCGCCAGCAGCCAAGTTTCGGGCACTGAAGCTTTCTTT. Its translation is CASSQVSGTEAFF.

The chain recombines TRBV7-9 with TRBJ1-4; D gene ambiguous. Germline CDR1 reads SEHNR; CDR2 reads FQNEAQ (reference sequence). The CDR3 runs to 16 residues. Trimming removed 5 bases from V and 0 bases from J, with 13 bases in between. The CDR3 here is CASSPGQAATNEKLFF. The CDR3 DNA sequence: TGTGCCAGCAGCCCAGGCCAGGCTGCAACTAATGAAAAACTGTTTTTT.

The rearrangement links TRBV19 to TRBJ2-3; a weak D match, TRBD2 (6 bases). CDR1 is LNHDA, CDR2 SQIVND, per germline (reference sequence). This CDR3 region has 16 residues. Trimming cost V 8 bases and J 4 bases, with 22 bases left between them. The CDR3 protein is CASSRPGGRGADTQYF. The DNA of the CDR3 is TGTGCCAGTTCCCGACCCGGTGGGCGGGGTGCAGATACGCAGTATTTT. The full variable domain, rest sourced from reference TRBV19 and TRBJ2-3, is DGGITQSPKYLFRKEGQNVTLSCEQNLNHDAMYWYRQDPGQGLRLIYYSQIVNDFQKGDIAEGYSVSREKKESFPLTVTSAQKNPTAFYLCASSRPGGRGADTQYFGPGTRLTVL.

This sequence joins TRBV13 and TRBJ2-7, with TRBD1 identical over 12 bases. The CDR3 is 16 amino acids. Trimming took 4 bases from V and 4 from J; bases not matched to a gene: 8. Germline assignment: CDR1 PRHDT and CDR2 FYEKMQ (reference sequence). CDR3 region: CASSSSGTGGWYEQYF. The CDR3 nucleotides are TGTGCCAGCAGCTCCTCCGGGACAGGGGGCTGGTACGAGCAGTACTTC. Based on the CDR3 plus reference TRBV13 and TRBJ2-7, the full variable domain is AAGVIQSPRHLIKEKRETATLKCYPIPRHDTVYWYQQGPGQDPQFLISFYEKMQSDKGSIPDRFSAQQFSDYHSELNMSSLELGDSALYFCASSSSGTGGWYEQYFGPGTRLTVT.

The CDR3 loop reads CASTLGGTDTQYF. DNA for the CDR3: TGTGCCAGCACCCTAGGGGGCACAGATACGCAGTATTTT. The V and J genes are TRBV27 and TRBJ2-3; weak D call: TRBD1 (5 bases). V lost 7 bases and J lost 1, with 9 bases in between. CDR1 and CDR2 (germline): MNHEY, SMNVEV (reference sequence). The CDR3 spans 13 residues.

The chain carries TRBV7-9 and TRBJ2-3, with 14 positions matching TRBD2. With V trimmed by 5 bases and J by 5 bases, 3 bases remained unmatched. The CDR3 covers 15 residues. Germline assignment: CDR1 SEHNR and CDR2 FQNEAQ (reference sequence). The CDR3 region has the DNA TGTGCCAGCAGCCCCGGGACTAGCGGGAGAGATACGCAGTATTTT. Encoded protein: CASSPGTSGRDTQYF.

This chain uses TRBV5-6 with TRBJ1-2, with TRBD1 as a possible D gene (5 bases). The CDR3 covers 12 residues. The V and J ends lost 3 bases and 8 bases respectively, with 11 bases between them. The germline gives CDR1 SGHDT, CDR2 YYEEEE. The DNA of the CDR3 is TGTGCCAGCAGCTCGGGGGGAGGAGGCTACACCTTC. This encodes CASSSGGGGYTF.

The chain couples TRBV28 to TRBJ2-3; 12 bases align to TRBD2. Trimming cost V 6 bases and J 2 bases; bases outside gene matches: 9. The CDR3 is made up of 17 amino acids. CDR1 is MDHEN, CDR2 SYDVKM, per germline. The CDR3 sequence: CASSQTSGRFDTDTQYF. CDR3 DNA: TGTGCCAGCAGCCAAACTAGCGGGAGGTTTGACACAGATACGCAGTATTTT.

This chain uses TRBV4-1 with TRBJ1-2; weak D call: TRBD1 (5 bases). Germline lookup yields CDR1 MGHRA and CDR2 YSYEKL. The CDR3 spans 14 residues. Deletions cut 6 bases from V and 3 bases from J, with 14 bases between. The CDR3 region has the DNA TGCGCCAGCAGACTAGGGGAGGGAGACTATGGCTACACCTTC. Protein product: CASRLGEGDYGYTF.

The chain couples TRBV28 to TRBJ1-1, with 8 nucleotides matching TRBD1. The ends lost 6 bases at V and 4 bases at J; junction bases unmatched: 4. This CDR3 spans 13 amino acids. Germline loops: CDR1 MDHEN, CDR2 SYDVKM. CDR3 protein: CASRPTGGTEAFF. CDR3 DNA: TGTGCCAGCAGACCTACAGGGGGCACTGAAGCTTTCTTT.

This chain joins TRBV28 and TRBJ1-1; D is uncertain. There are 13 residues in the CDR3. Germline V gene data show CDR1 as MDHEN and CDR2 as SYDVKM. With 3 bases removed from V and 6 bases from J, the gap between germline ends came to 11 bases. CDR3 nucleotides: TGTGCCAGCAGTTTTTTGGGGAGGTCTGAAGCTTTCTTT. Amino acids: CASSFLGRSEAFF. Variable domain in full (rest from reference TRBV28 and TRBJ1-1): DVKVTQSSRYLVKRTGEKVFLECVQDMDHENMFWYRQDPGLGLRLIYFSYDVKMKEKGDIPEGYSVSREKKERFSLILESASTNQTSMYLCASSFLGRSEAFFGQGTRLTVV.

This chain connects TRBV4-1 to TRBJ1-5; D unclear. V lost 1 base and J 6 bases, leaving 13 bases between the germline ends. Germline-derived CDR1 and CDR2 are MGHRA and YSYEKL. This CDR3 has 15 amino acids. The CDR3, as DNA: TGCGCCAGCAGCCAAGGGGTGGTTAGCGGTCAGCCCCAGCATTTT. Its translation: CASSQGVVSGQPQHF.

This sequence joins TRBV20-1 and TRBJ1-3; no definite D call. This CDR3 region has 11 residues. Germline V CDR1 and CDR2: DFQATT, SNEGSKA (reference sequence). V lost 4 bases, J lost 4 bases, and 5 bases lay in between. Written as DNA, the CDR3 is TGCAGTGCTACGAGGGGAAACACCATATATTTT. Translating gives CSATRGNTIYF.

The rearrangement uses TRBV6-4 and TRBJ2-3, with no clear D. V was shortened by 2 bases and J by 1 base, with 13 bases between the two germline ends. CDR3 length equals 16 residues. Germline CDR1 MRHNA, CDR2 SNTAGT. The CDR3: CASSDGKEHGTDTQYF. As DNA, the CDR3 is TGTGCCAGCAGTGACGGCAAGGAGCACGGCACAGATACGCAGTATTTT.

A few counts support this clone. The chain links TRBV11-2 to TRBJ2-7; 10 nucleotides line up with TRBD2. The CDR3 spans 16 residues. Germline CDR1 is SGHAT and CDR2 is FQNNGV. After removal of 1 base from V and 3 bases from J, the junction contained 6 bases not matched to a gene. The DNA of the CDR3 is TGTGCCAGCAGCTTAGTACCTAGCGGGAGTTTCTACGAGCAGTACTTC. It is translated as CASSLVPSGSFYEQYF.